This TCR beta chain was observed in a study of identifying expanded T cells in peripheral blood. Regarding the study as a whole: Roughly 2-week clone count variance significantly increased as total template count grew. Over about two and four weeks, about 15 and 19 clones changed, versus approximately 1.1 between replicates.

Remarks on this clone: Its specificity is unknown.

Method: immunoSEQ multiplex PCR; TCRdb's copy keeps in-frame clones and lacks some. The profile shows around 80,000 clones, approximately 87% of them singletons. V lost 0 bases and J lost 0, with 12 bases in between. The CDR3 is made up of 16 amino acids. Germline loops: CDR1 LGHNA, CDR2 YNFKEQ. The chain carries TRBV4-2 and TRBJ2-7; TRBD1 might be the D (5 bases). This clonotype was sampled from a person aged 18 to 70 in good health. Sequenced input: blood. CDR3 protein: CASSQDLGQNSYEQYF. Written as DNA, the CDR3 is TGTGCCAGCAGCCAAGATCTTGGACAAAACTCCTACGAGCAGTACTTC.